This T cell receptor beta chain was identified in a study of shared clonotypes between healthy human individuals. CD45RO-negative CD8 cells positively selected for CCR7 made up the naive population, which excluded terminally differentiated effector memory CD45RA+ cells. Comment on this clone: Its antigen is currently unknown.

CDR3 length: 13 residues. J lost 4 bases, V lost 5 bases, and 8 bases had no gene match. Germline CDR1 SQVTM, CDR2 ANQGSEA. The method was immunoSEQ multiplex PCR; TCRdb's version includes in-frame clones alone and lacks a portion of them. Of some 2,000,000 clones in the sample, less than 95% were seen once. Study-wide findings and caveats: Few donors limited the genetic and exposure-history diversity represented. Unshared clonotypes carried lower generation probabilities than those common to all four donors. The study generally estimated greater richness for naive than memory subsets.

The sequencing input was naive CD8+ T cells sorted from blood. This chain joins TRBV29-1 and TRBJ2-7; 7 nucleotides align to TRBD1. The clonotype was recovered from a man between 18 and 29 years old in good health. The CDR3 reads CSVRQGVGYEQYF. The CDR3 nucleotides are TGCAGCGTTCGGCAGGGGGTGGGATACGAGCAGTACTTC.